A single sample gave rise to the 27 T cell receptor beta chains below, sequenced in a study of T cell repertoires in cytomegalovirus infection. MiXCR was run by TCRdb on the reads, yielding one entry per CDR3 protein. The sample includes nearly 550,000 distinct CDR3 sequences, approximately 15% of them seen just once. The sample was CD8+ T cells from PBMCs. All receptors derive from a human donor in good health (CMV status not recorded). Some clones in this sample may be carry-over from other donors' samples.

This clonotype was picked up many times. This chain uses TRBV7-9 with TRBJ2-7, with 9 bases matching TRBD1. The CDR3 covers 15 residues. Per the germline V gene, CDR1 is SEHNR and CDR2 is FQNEAQ (reference sequence). The trim removed 2 bases at V and 3 bases at J, leaving 5 bases unmatched. CDR3 DNA sequence: TGTGCCAGCAGCTTATCGGGACAGGGAGACTACGAGCAGTACTTC. This translates into CASSLSGQGDYEQYF.

This clonotype showed up just a few times. This chain connects TRBV6-1 to TRBJ1-5; D is undetermined. There are 16 residues in the CDR3. Trimming removed 0 bases at V and 1 base at J, with 10 bases between. Germline V gene data show CDR1 as MNHNS and CDR2 as SASEGT. Written as DNA, the CDR3 is TGTGCCAGCAGTGAAGCGCTCCTGGGGAGCAATCAGCCCCAGCATTTT. Amino acids: CASSEALLGSNQPQHF.

This clonotype was picked up many times. The rearrangement links TRBV6-5 to TRBJ2-7, with D unclear. From germline, CDR1 is MNHEY and CDR2 SVGAGI. The CDR3 covers 14 residues. Trimming left V 6 bases short and J 0 bases short, with 12 bases between. In DNA, the CDR3 is TGTGCCAGCAGATTATTCGGTGACTCCTACGAGCAGTACTTC. It translates to CASRLFGDSYEQYF.

A single count supports this clonotype. The CDR3 ends on some other residue instead of the conserved phenylalanine or tryptophan, so this is likely a read error. The chain uses TRBV15 and TRBJ2-3; no clear D gene. The CDR3 totals 13 residues. Looked up from germline, CDR1 is LNHNV and CDR2 is YYDKDF (reference sequence). CDR3 amino acids: CATSREKSDMQYY. In DNA, the CDR3 is TGTGCCACCAGCAGAGAAAAATCCGATATGCAGTATTAT.

This sequence joins TRBV9 and TRBJ2-1; D might be TRBD2 (5 bases). V gave up 3 bases and J gave up 0 bases, with 10 bases separating them. This CDR3 has 15 amino acids. Per the germline V gene, CDR1 is SGDLS and CDR2 is YYNGEE. The CDR3 reads CASSDEGSSYNEQFF. The CDR3 DNA follows: TGTGCCAGCAGCGACGAGGGAAGCTCCTACAATGAGCAGTTCTTC.

This clonotype was picked up many times. The chain carries TRBV27 and TRBJ2-7, with 12 bases fitting TRBD1. The CDR3 length is 16 residues. Germline lookup yields CDR1 MNHEY and CDR2 SMNVEV (reference sequence). V lost 0 bases to trimming and J lost 5 bases; unmatched junction nucleotides: 5. The CDR3 protein is CASSLSPGQGAHEQYF. In DNA form, the CDR3 reads TGTGCCAGCAGTTTATCGCCGGGACAGGGGGCCCACGAGCAGTACTTC.

The table lists this clonotype with a few counts. The chain links TRBV6-6 to TRBJ1-2, with D uncertain. V lost 8 bases, J lost 9 bases, and 10 bases lay in between. Germline lookup yields CDR1 MNHNY and CDR2 SVGAGI (reference sequence). This CDR3 region has 10 residues. Here the CDR3 reads CASWQGSYTF. The DNA of the CDR3 is TGTGCCAGCTGGCAAGGTAGCTACACCTTC.

The rearrangement uses TRBV5-1 and TRBJ2-7, with D perhaps assigned TRBD1 or TRBD2 (5 bases each). Germline lookup yields CDR1 SGHRS and CDR2 YFSETQ. The CDR3 contains 17 residues. V lost 2 bases to trimming and J lost 0 bases, with 18 bases between them. As DNA, the CDR3 is TGCGCCAGCAGCTTAAGCCCGCCAAATGGGGGCTCCTACGAGCAGTACTTC. It specifies CASSLSPPNGGSYEQYF.

This clonotype has ten or more counts. The chain is built from TRBV6-1 and TRBJ2-7; a weak D match, TRBD2 (5 bases). CDR1 is MNHNS and CDR2 is SASEGT in the germline V gene. V lost 2 bases and J lost 0, with 17 bases in between. The CDR3 sequence is 17 residues long. The CDR3 DNA sequence: TGTGCCAGCAGTGAAAAGATTACTGGACTTTCCTCCTACGAGCAGTACTTC. Translation gives CASSEKITGLSSYEQYF.

This clonotype came up many times. The chain combines TRBV6-5 with TRBJ2-5; 7 bases map to TRBD1. CDR1 is MNHEY and CDR2 is SVGAGI in the germline V gene. The CDR3 loop spans 15 amino acids. V was pared by 0 bases and J by 5 bases, with 6 bases of the junction left unmatched. The CDR3 region has the DNA TGTGCCAGCAGTTACTCGAACCAGGGGGATGAGACCCAGTACTTC. Residues: CASSYSNQGDETQYF.

There are many counts of this clonotype. A junction boundary mismatches the germline segment, possibly from a read error. V usage is TRBV10-2 and J usage is TRBJ1-1, with TRBD1 as a possible D gene (6 bases). Germline CDR1 and CDR2: WSHSY and SAAADI. This CDR3 comprises 14 residues. The CDR3 sequence is CASSLRGENTEAFF. The CDR3 DNA is TGTGCCAGCAGTTTAAGGGGGGAGAACACTGAAGCTTTCTTT.

The rearrangement joins TRBV30 to TRBJ2-7, with TRBD2 as a possible D gene (6 bases). Per the germline V gene, CDR1 is GTSNPN and CDR2 is SVGIG (reference sequence). V was clipped by 5 bases and J by 3 bases, with 17 bases between them. CDR3 length equals 14 residues. CDR3 protein: CAWGTLGGYYEQYF. CDR3 sequence (DNA): TGTGCCTGGGGCACCCTCGGAGGGTACTACGAGCAGTACTTC.

The table lists this clonotype with many counts. The chain carries TRBV4-1 and TRBJ2-5, with a possible D match to TRBD2 (5 bases). Per germline, CDR1 MGHRA and CDR2 YSYEKL. V lost 1 base, J lost 1 base, and 10 bases lay in between. The CDR3 is 15 amino acids. CDR3 in DNA: TGCGCCAGCAGCCAAGCATTCGGGATCCAAGAGACCCAGTACTTC. This encodes CASSQAFGIQETQYF.

The chain employs TRBV6-5 and TRBJ2-1; D uncertain. This CDR3 spans 13 amino acids. Germline V CDR1 and CDR2: MNHEY, SVGAGI. Trimming stripped 8 bases from V and 5 bases from J, with 13 bases between. This CDR3 reads CASRLFRDNEQFF. DNA for the CDR3: TGTGCCAGCCGGCTTTTCCGTGACAATGAGCAGTTCTTC.

The table lists this clonotype with a few counts. This chain uses TRBV3-1 with TRBJ1-2; D is ambiguous. This CDR3 spans 14 amino acids. The germline V and J ends were trimmed by 4 bases and 4 bases, with 13 bases remaining between them. Germline V gene lookup returns CDR1 LGHDT and CDR2 YNNKEL (reference sequence). CDR3 loop: CASSPTRRIYGYTF. The CDR3 DNA reads as TGTGCCAGCAGCCCGACGAGGCGGATCTATGGCTACACCTTC.

This clonotype was observed a handful of times. This chain uses TRBV2 with TRBJ2-3; D is unclear. CDR1 SNHLY and CDR2 FYNNEI come from the germline V gene. V lost 2 bases to trimming and J lost 0 bases, with 3 bases between them. This CDR3 has 13 residues. The CDR3 here is CASSESSTDTQYF. Here the CDR3 DNA reads TGTGCCAGCAGTGAATCCAGCACAGATACGCAGTATTTT.

V is TRBV6-1 and J is TRBJ2-1; D unclear. Germline-derived CDR1 and CDR2 are MNHNS and SASEGT. Trimming cost V 3 bases and J 5 bases, with 11 bases left between them. This CDR3 has 14 residues. The DNA for the CDR3 is TGTGCCAGCAGTGATAGGTTTCGCGACAATGAGCAGTTCTTC. Translating it yields CASSDRFRDNEQFF.

The CDR3 sequence: CASSPPLLAGGAQYF. The CDR3, as DNA: TGTGCCAGCAGCCCCCCCCTACTAGCGGGAGGGGCCCAGTACTTC. The J gene is TRBJ2-5, the V gene TRBV7-9; 13 positions agree with TRBD2. The CDR3 spans 15 residues. Germline assignment: CDR1 SEHNR and CDR2 FQNEAQ (reference sequence). Losses at the gene ends were 5 bases for V and 9 bases for J; bases not matched to a gene: 9.

This clonotype was counted ten times or more. The J gene is TRBJ1-4, the V gene TRBV12-5; D is unresolved. Trimming removed 3 bases at V and 7 bases at J, with 9 bases between. Per the germline V gene, CDR1 is LGHNT and CDR2 is FRNRAP. The CDR3 spans 13 residues. The CDR3 DNA is TGTGCTAGTGGTTTAGCAGTTGGTGAAAAACTGTTTTTT. Amino acid sequence: CASGLAVGEKLFF. The full variable domain, completed using reference TRBV12-5 and TRBJ1-4, is DARVTQTPRHKVTEMGQEVTMRCQPILGHNTVFWYRQTMMQGLELLAYFRNRAPLDDSGMPKDRFSAEMPDATLATLKIQPSEPRDSAVYFCASGLAVGEKLFFGSGTQLSVL.

This clonotype was recorded a few times. The rearrangement links TRBV7-9 to TRBJ2-5; 10 bases match TRBD1. This CDR3 spans 15 amino acids. V lost 7 bases and J lost 0; bases outside the gene matches: 5. Germline V gene data show CDR1 as SEHNR and CDR2 as FQNEAQ (reference sequence). The CDR3 DNA is TGTGCCAGCATGTCGGACAGGGGGGACCAAGAGACCCAGTACTTC. It specifies CASMSDRGDQETQYF.

This clonotype was seen ten or more times. V and J are TRBV7-6 and TRBJ1-3, with D uncertain. Germline CDR1 is SGHVS and CDR2 is FNYEAQ. The CDR3 consists of 14 residues. Trimming shortened V by 2 bases and J by 0 bases, and 5 bases separated the two germline ends. In nucleotides, the CDR3 is TGTGCCAGCAGCTTATTTGGCTCTGGAAACACCATATATTTT. Its protein product is CASSLFGSGNTIYF. Full variable domain (remainder filled in from reference TRBV7-6 and TRBJ1-3): GAGVSQSPRYKVTKRGQDVALRCDPISGHVSLYWYRQALGQGPEFLTYFNYEAQQDKSGLPNDRFSAERPEGSISTLTIQRTEQRDSAMYRCASSLFGSGNTIYFGEGSWLTVV.

This clonotype was recorded at least ten times. This chain joins TRBV7-2 and TRBJ2-3, with 11 bases aligning to TRBD2. V was pared by 1 base and J by 11 bases, with 11 bases of the junction left unmatched. The CDR3 has 16 amino acids. From germline, CDR1 is SGHTA and CDR2 FQGNSA. CDR3 loop: CASSLVLAGDQKGQYF. CDR3 DNA: TGTGCCAGCAGCTTAGTACTAGCGGGAGATCAAAAGGGGCAGTATTTT.

Ten or more counts support this clonotype. V usage is TRBV7-9 and J usage is TRBJ1-1, with D possibly matching TRBD1 (6 bases). Germline V CDR1 and CDR2: SEHNR, FQNEAQ (reference sequence). The CDR3 has 16 residues. V dropped 2 bases and J dropped 5 bases, with 18 bases sitting between them. The CDR3 sequence: CASSLPPLGARTEAFF. The CDR3 DNA reads as TGTGCCAGCAGCTTACCCCCGTTGGGGGCTAGGACTGAAGCTTTCTTT.

V and J are TRBV10-1 and TRBJ2-3; D not resolved. CDR1 is WNHNN, CDR2 SYGVQD, per germline (reference sequence). Trimming removed 3 bases at V and 4 bases at J, with 14 bases between. The CDR3 extends over 15 amino acids. CDR3 region: CASSDNIGEADTQYF. CDR3 nucleotides: TGCGCCAGCAGTGACAACATCGGAGAGGCAGATACGCAGTATTTT.

V and J are TRBV6-8 and TRBJ1-1; weak D call: TRBD1 (6 bases). This CDR3 is built from 16 residues. Trimming took 0 bases from V and 1 from J, leaving 12 bases between them. Germline loops: CDR1 MNHGY, CDR2 SAAAGT. The CDR3 sequence: CASSYSYRVPNTEAFF. The CDR3 DNA is TGTGCCAGCAGTTACTCCTACAGGGTTCCGAACACTGAAGCTTTCTTT.

This clonotype has ten or more counts. CDR3 nucleotides: TGTGCCAGCAGTTTATTCCGGACCGGGGAGCTGTTTTTT. It codes for CASSLFRTGELFF. V gene TRBV28 combines with J gene TRBJ2-2; the D is unclear. The CDR3 has 13 amino acids. Trimming took 1 base from V and 5 from J, leaving 5 bases between them. Germline values: CDR1 MDHEN, CDR2 SYDVKM.

As to this clonotype: A read error is possible here, since a much larger clone lies one base away. The chain joins TRBV10-3 to TRBJ2-7, with TRBD1 as a possible D gene (7 bases). CDR1 is ENHRY and CDR2 is SYGVKD in the germline V gene. The CDR3 contains 13 residues. The CDR3 nucleotides read TGTGCCATCAGTGAGCCAGGGTTGACAGGGAGGCACTTC. It yields the protein CAISEPGLTGRHF.